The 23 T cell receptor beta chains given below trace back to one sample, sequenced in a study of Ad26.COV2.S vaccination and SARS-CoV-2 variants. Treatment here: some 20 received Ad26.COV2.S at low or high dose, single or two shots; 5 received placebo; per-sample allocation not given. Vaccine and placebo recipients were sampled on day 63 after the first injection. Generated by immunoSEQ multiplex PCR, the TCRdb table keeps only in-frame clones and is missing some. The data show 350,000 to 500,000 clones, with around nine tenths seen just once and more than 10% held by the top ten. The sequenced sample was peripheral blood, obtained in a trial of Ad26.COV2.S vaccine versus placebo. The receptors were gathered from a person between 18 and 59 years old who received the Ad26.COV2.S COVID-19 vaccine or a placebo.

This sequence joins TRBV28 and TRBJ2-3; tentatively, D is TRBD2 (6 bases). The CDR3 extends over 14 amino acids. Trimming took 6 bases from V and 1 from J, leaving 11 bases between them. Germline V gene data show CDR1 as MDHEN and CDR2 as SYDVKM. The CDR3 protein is CASRHGEGTDTQYF. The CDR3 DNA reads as TGTGCCAGCAGACACGGGGAGGGCACAGATACGCAGTATTTT.

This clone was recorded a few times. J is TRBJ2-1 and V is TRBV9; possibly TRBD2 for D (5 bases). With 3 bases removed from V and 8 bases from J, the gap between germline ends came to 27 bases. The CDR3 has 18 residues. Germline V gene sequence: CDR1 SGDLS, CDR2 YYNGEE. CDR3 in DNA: TGTGCCAGCAGCGGCAAACCAGAGGCTAGCCGGACTTCACATGAGCAGTTCTTC. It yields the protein CASSGKPEASRTSHEQFF.

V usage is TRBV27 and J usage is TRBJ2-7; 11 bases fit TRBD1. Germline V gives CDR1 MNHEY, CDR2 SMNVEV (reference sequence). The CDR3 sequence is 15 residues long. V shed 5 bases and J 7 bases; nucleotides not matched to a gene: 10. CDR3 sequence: CASSPTRTGGREQYF. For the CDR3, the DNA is TGTGCCAGCAGTCCGACCAGGACAGGGGGCAGGGAGCAGTACTTC.

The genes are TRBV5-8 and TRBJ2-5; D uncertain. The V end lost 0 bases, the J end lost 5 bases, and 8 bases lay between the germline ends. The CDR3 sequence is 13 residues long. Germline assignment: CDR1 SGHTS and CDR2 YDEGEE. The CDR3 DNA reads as TGTGCCAGCAGCTTGGCCGGCTCGGAGACCCAGTACTTC. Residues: CASSLAGSETQYF.

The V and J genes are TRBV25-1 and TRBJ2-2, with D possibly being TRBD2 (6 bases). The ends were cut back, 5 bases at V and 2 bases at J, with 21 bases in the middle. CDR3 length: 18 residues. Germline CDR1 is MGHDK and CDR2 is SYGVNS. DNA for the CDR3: TGTGCCAGCAGTCCAAACTGGGTGGGGACTCTAAACACCGGGGAGCTGTTTTTT. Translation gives CASSPNWVGTLNTGELFF.

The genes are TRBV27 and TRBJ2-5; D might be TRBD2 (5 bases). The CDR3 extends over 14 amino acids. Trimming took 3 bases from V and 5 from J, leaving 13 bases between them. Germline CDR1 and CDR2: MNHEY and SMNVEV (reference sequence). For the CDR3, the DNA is TGTGCCAGCAGTTTGGGCGGGCAGCCTGAGACCCAGTACTTC. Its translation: CASSLGGQPETQYF.

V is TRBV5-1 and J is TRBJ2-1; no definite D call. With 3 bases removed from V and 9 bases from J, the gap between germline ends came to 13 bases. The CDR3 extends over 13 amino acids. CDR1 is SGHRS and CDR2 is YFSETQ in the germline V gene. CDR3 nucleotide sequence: TGCGCCAGCAGCTCGACCTCGCGTGCTGAGCAGTTCTTC. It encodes CASSSTSRAEQFF.

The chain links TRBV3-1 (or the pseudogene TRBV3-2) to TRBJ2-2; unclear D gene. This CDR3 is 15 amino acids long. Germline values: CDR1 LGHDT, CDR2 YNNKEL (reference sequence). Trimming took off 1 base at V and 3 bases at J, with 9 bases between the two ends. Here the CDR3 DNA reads TGTGCCAGCAGCCAAGCGGGTGGGGACACCGGGGAGCTGTTTTTT. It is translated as CASSQAGGDTGELFF.

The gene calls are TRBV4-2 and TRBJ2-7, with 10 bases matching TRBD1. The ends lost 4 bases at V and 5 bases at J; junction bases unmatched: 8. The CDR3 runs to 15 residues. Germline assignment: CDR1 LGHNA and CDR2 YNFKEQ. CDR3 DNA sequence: TGTGCCAGCAGCCCCATGGGGACAGGGGACCACGAGCAGTACTTC. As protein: CASSPMGTGDHEQYF.

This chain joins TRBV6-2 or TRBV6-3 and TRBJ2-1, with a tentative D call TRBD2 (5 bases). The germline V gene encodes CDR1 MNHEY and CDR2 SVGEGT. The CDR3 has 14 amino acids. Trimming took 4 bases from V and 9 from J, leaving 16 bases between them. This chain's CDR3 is CASSSADWPSEQFF. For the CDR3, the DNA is TGTGCCAGCAGTTCCGCGGACTGGCCCAGTGAGCAGTTCTTC.

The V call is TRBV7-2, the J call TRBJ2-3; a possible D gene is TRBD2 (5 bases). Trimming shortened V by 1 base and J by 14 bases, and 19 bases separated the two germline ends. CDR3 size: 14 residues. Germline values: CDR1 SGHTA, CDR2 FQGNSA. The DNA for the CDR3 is TGTGCCAGCAGCTTAGTCCTAGCACCGCCGTCATTGTATTTT. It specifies CASSLVLAPPSLYF.

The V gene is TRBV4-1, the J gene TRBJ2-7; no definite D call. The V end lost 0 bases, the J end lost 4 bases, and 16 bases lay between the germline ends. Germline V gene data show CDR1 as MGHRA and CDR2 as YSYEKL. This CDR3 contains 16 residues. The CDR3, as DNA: TGCGCCAGCAGCCAAGACGGGCCCGCGGAGCATTACGAGCAGTACTTC. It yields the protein CASSQDGPAEHYEQYF.

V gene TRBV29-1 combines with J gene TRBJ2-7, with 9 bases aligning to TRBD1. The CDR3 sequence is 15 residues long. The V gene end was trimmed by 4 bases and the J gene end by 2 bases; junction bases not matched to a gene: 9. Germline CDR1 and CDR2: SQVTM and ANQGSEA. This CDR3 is CSVVVLGTGPYEQYF. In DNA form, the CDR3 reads TGCAGCGTTGTGGTTTTAGGGACAGGGCCCTACGAGCAGTACTTC.

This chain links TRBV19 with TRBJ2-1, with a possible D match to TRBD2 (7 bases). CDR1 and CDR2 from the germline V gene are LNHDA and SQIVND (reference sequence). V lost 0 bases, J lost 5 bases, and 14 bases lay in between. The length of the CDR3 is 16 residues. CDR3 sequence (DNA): TGTGCCAGTAGTATAGATCGGGGCGGGGGCCACAATGAGCAGTTCTTC. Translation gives CASSIDRGGGHNEQFF.

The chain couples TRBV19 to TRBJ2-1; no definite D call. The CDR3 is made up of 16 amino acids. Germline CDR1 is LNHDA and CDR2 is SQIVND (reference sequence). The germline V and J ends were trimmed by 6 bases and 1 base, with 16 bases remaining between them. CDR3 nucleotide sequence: TGTGCCAGTAGCCCCGGGCACCGCACTTCCTACAATGAGCAGTTCTTC. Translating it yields CASSPGHRTSYNEQFF.

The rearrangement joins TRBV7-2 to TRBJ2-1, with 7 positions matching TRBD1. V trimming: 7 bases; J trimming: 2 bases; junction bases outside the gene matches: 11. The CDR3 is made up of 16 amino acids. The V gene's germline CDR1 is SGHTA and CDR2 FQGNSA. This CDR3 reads CASNIATGVAYNEQFF. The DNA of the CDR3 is TGTGCCAGCAACATAGCAACAGGGGTCGCCTACAATGAGCAGTTCTTC.

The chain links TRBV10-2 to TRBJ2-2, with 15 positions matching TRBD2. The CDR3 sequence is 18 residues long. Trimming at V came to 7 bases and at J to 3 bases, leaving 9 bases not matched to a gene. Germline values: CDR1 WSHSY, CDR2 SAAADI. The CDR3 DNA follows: TGCGCCAGCAATGGACTAGCGGGAGGGCCGTTCGACACCGGGGAGCTGTTTTTT. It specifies CASNGLAGGPFDTGELFF.

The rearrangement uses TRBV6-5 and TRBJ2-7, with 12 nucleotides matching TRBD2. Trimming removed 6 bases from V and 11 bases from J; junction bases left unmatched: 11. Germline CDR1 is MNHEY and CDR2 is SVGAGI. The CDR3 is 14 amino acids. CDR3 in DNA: TGTGCCAGCAGCACCGGGACTAGCGGGTCTCAGGAGTACTTC. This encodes CASSTGTSGSQEYF.

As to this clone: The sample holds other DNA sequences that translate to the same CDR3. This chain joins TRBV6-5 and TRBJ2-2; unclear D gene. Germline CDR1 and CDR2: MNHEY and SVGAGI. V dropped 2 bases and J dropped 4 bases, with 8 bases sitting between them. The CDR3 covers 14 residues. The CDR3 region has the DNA TGTGCCAGCAGTTACAGCCGTGGCACCGGGGAGCTGTTTTTT. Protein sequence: CASSYSRGTGELFF.

The CDR3 DNA is TGTGCCAGCAGCATGACTAGCGGGGAGAGCTCCTACGAGCAGTACTTC. Protein product: CASSMTSGESSYEQYF. The chain combines TRBV9 with TRBJ2-7; 11 positions agree with TRBD2. The CDR3 sequence is 16 residues long. J was trimmed by 0 bases and V by 4 bases; bases with no gene match: 6. In germline, CDR1 is SGDLS, CDR2 YYNGEE.

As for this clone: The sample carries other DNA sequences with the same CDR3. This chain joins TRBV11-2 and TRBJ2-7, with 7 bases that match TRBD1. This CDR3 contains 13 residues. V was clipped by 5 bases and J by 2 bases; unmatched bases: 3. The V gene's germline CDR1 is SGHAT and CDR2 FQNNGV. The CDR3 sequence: CASSLGTAYEQYF. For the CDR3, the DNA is TGTGCCAGCAGCCTCGGGACAGCCTACGAGCAGTACTTC.

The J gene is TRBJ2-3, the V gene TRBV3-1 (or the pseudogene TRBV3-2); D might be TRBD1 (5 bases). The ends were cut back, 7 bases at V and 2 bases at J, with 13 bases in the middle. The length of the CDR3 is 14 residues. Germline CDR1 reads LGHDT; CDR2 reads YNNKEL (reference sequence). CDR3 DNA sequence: TGTGCCAGCACCCTCGAAGGACACACAGATACGCAGTATTTT. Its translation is CASTLEGHTDTQYF.

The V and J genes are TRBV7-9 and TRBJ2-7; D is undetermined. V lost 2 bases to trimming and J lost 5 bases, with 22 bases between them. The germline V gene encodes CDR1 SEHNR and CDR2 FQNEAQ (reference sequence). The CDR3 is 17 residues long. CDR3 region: CASSLPALGSSLDEQYF. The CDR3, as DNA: TGTGCCAGCAGCTTACCGGCGCTTGGGTCCTCGTTAGACGAGCAGTACTTC.